A few counts support the clone carrying this T cell receptor (beta chain). Its antigen is not known. This sample is drawn from a study of sequential checkpoint blockade in melanoma. Study context: DNA from 70 to 95 pretreatment tumor samples underwent TCRβ immunosequencing.

This sample's treatment: randomized to nivolumab then ipilimumab (arm A) or the reverse (arm B). Study results and caveats: Pretreatment TIL clonality tracked with response in the nivolumab-first arm.

Using immunoSEQ multiplex PCR, the repertoire was profiled, and TCRdb retains in-frame clones only, with some absent. The data contain about 9,600 clones, approximately 25% of them singletons. Per the germline V gene, CDR1 is SGHNT and CDR2 is YENEEA. The CDR3 has 15 amino acids. Unmatched junction bases numbered 6, after V lost 5 bases and J lost 0 bases. This TCR came from a human donor with melanoma. The rearrangement uses TRBV11-3 and TRBJ1-1; 7 bases agree with TRBD1. Source: tumor tissue (inferred from file names), taken from a patient given nivolumab and ipilimumab in sequence. CDR3 sequence reads: CASSQRQGMNTEAFF. CDR3 DNA sequence: TGTGCCAGCAGCCAAAGACAGGGCATGAACACTGAAGCTTTCTTT. Drawing the rest from reference TRBV11-3 and TRBJ1-1, the complete variable domain is EAGVVQSPRYKIIEKKQPVAFWCNPISGHNTLYWYLQNLGQGPELLIRYENEEAVDDSQLPKDRFSAERLKGVDSTLKIQPAELGDSAVYLCASSQRQGMNTEAFFGQGTRLTVV.